The next 31 T cell receptor beta chains were all read from a single sample in a study of human T cells and chemical hapten exposure. Regarding time point: patch test 1, 2 weeks after DPC sensitization. Regarding treatment: therapeutic diphenylcyclopropenone sensitization with weekly scalp DPC. One entry per CDR3 protein results from TCRdb running MiXCR on the RACE reads. Of just under 350,000 distinct CDR3 sequences listed, under 8% were seen once; the top ten hold 8% to 9%. The sequencing used whole blood, collected in connection with sensitization to the hapten diphenylcyclopropenone (DPC). The receptor source for this set is a woman in her late teens or twenties with alopecia areata. Some clones in this sample may be carry-over from other donors' samples.

This clonotype came up a few times. The V gene is TRBV7-8, the J gene TRBJ2-2; 14 bases align to TRBD2. This CDR3 contains 20 residues. Germline V gene lookup returns CDR1 SGHVS and CDR2 FQNEAQ. Germline trimming cut 1 base from V and 2 bases from J; bases unmatched to any gene: 9. CDR3 region: CASSLVYGLAGGKNTGELFF. CDR3 coding DNA: TGTGCCAGCAGCTTAGTATACGGACTAGCGGGGGGTAAAAACACCGGGGAGCTGTTTTTT.

The gene calls are TRBV12-3 or TRBV12-4 and TRBJ2-7; maybe TRBD1 (7 bases). This CDR3 has 16 amino acids. The V end lost 1 base, the J end lost 3 bases, and 16 bases lay between the germline ends. The CDR3 region is CASSLVLGQGGYEQYF. The CDR3 nucleotides are TGTGCCAGCAGTTTAGTTCTGGGTCAGGGGGGCTACGAGCAGTACTTC.

The V gene is TRBV6-5, the J gene TRBJ1-1; D ambiguous. This CDR3 has 12 amino acids. The germline V and J ends were trimmed by 9 bases and 3 bases, with 11 bases remaining between them. Germline V lookup: CDR1 MNHEY, CDR2 SVGAGI. The CDR3 is CASGEFDTEAFF. CDR3 in DNA: TGTGCCAGTGGGGAGTTCGACACTGAAGCTTTCTTT.

This clonotype was observed many times. This chain's CDR3 is CSVGTGEHEQFF. The CDR3 nucleotides are TGCAGCGTTGGGACAGGGGAACATGAGCAGTTCTTC. The chain combines TRBV29-1 with TRBJ2-1; 9 bases align to TRBD1. The CDR3 extends over 12 amino acids. V was clipped by 4 bases and J by 8 bases; unmatched bases: 3. CDR1 is SQVTM, CDR2 ANQGSEA, per germline.

The rearrangement uses TRBV11-3 and TRBJ1-1; TRBD1 matches at 10 bases. The CDR3 totals 19 residues. In germline, CDR1 is SGHNT, CDR2 YENEEA. Germline trimming cut 4 bases from V and 0 bases from J; bases unmatched to any gene: 14. The CDR3: CASSYGGVGDRGMNTEAFF. The CDR3 bases are TGTGCCAGCAGCTACGGCGGAGTTGGGGACAGGGGTATGAACACTGAAGCTTTCTTT.

This clonotype was detected ten times or more. The rearrangement uses TRBV20-1 and TRBJ1-2; no reliable D call. V lost 3 bases, J lost 2 bases, and 7 bases lay in between. CDR1 is DFQATT and CDR2 is SNEGSKA in the germline V gene (reference sequence). The CDR3 extends over 12 amino acids. The CDR3 region is CSASQQNYGYTF. CDR3 DNA: TGCAGTGCTAGCCAACAGAACTATGGCTACACCTTC.

This clonotype was observed at least ten times. The chain uses TRBV20-1 and TRBJ1-6; D is uncertain. This CDR3 region has 15 residues. Trimming cost V 0 bases and J 6 bases, with 12 bases left between them. Per germline, CDR1 DFQATT and CDR2 SNEGSKA (reference sequence). CDR3 nucleotide sequence: TGCAGTGCTAGAGAATCCCCTGGTTCTAATTCACCCCTCCACTTT. Its protein is CSARESPGSNSPLHF.

This clonotype was counted ten times or more. The V gene is TRBV12-5, the J gene TRBJ2-1; D is perhaps TRBD1 or TRBD2 (5 bases each). The CDR3 length is 16 residues. Deletions cut 3 bases from V and 4 bases from J, with 16 bases between. Germline V gene sequence: CDR1 LGHNT, CDR2 FRNRAP. CDR3 coding DNA: TGTGCTAGTGGTTTCCTCAGGGAGTCCGGTTACAATGAGCAGTTCTTC. As protein: CASGFLRESGYNEQFF.

The V and J genes are TRBV12-3 or TRBV12-4 and TRBJ1-6, with TRBD1 as a possible D gene (5 bases). Trimming left V 3 bases short and J 8 bases short, with 11 bases between. CDR3 length: 14 residues. CDR3 amino acids: CASSFRRVDSPLHF. CDR3 in DNA: TGTGCCAGCAGTTTTCGCAGGGTAGATTCACCCCTCCACTTT.

The sample holds many counts of this clonotype. The chain is built from TRBV7-9 and TRBJ1-5, with TRBD1 identical over 7 bases. Losses at the gene ends were 1 base for V and 5 bases for J; bases not matched to a gene: 11. The CDR3 extends over 17 amino acids. Germline CDR1 and CDR2: SEHNR and FQNEAQ (reference sequence). CDR3 region: CASSLGSTGSRDQPQHF. Here the CDR3 DNA reads TGTGCCAGCAGCTTAGGGTCGACAGGGAGCAGGGATCAGCCCCAGCATTTT.

This rearrangement joins TRBV6-5 to TRBJ2-7, with 10 nucleotides matching TRBD2. With V trimmed by 0 bases and J by 4 bases, 6 bases remained unmatched. Germline V gene data show CDR1 as MNHEY and CDR2 as SVGAGI. The CDR3 is 16 amino acids. CDR3 sequence reads: CASSYSKAGGLYEQYF. The CDR3 bases are TGTGCCAGCAGTTACTCGAAAGCGGGGGGGCTGTACGAGCAGTACTTC.

This clonotype showed up many times. The V gene is TRBV6-2 or TRBV6-3, the J gene TRBJ2-3; D unresolved. V was shortened by 3 bases and J by 5 bases, with 6 bases between the two germline ends. Germline assignment: CDR1 MNHEY and CDR2 SVGEGT. CDR3 size: 12 residues. The CDR3: CASSYRRDTQYF. The CDR3 DNA follows: TGTGCCAGCAGTTATCGGAGAGATACGCAGTATTTT.

The V gene is TRBV20-1, the J gene TRBJ2-1; D perhaps matches TRBD2 (6 bases). Trimming removed 5 bases at V and 3 bases at J, with 20 bases between. Germline V gene lookup returns CDR1 DFQATT and CDR2 SNEGSKA (reference sequence). The length of the CDR3 is 16 residues. CDR3: CSAPRGGSNRYNEQFF. CDR3 sequence (DNA): TGCAGTGCTCCCCGTGGGGGGTCTAACCGCTACAATGAGCAGTTCTTC.

This clonotype was recorded many times. The chain has TRBV5-6 and TRBJ1-2, with D unresolved. CDR3 size: 13 residues. V was cut by 1 base and J by 2 bases, with 6 bases left in between. The germline V gene has CDR1 SGHDT and CDR2 YYEEEE. CDR3 DNA sequence: TGTGCCAGCAGCTTGACGGAAAACTATGGCTACACCTTC. Residues: CASSLTENYGYTF.

In this sample, this clonotype turned up a few times. The chain combines TRBV6-6 with TRBJ1-1, with 7 bases fitting TRBD1. This CDR3 comprises 16 residues. Losses at the gene ends were 4 bases for V and 3 bases for J; bases not matched to a gene: 11. Per germline, CDR1 MNHNY and CDR2 SVGAGI (reference sequence). CDR3 sequence reads: CASSSPRTGGDTEAFF. CDR3 bases: TGTGCCAGCAGTTCCCCTAGGACAGGAGGGGACACTGAAGCTTTCTTT.

This clonotype has just a few counts. This chain links TRBV7-2 with TRBJ1-5; perhaps TRBD1 as D (5 bases). Germline loops: CDR1 SGHTA, CDR2 FQGNSA. V shed 3 bases and J shed 4 bases, with 13 bases lying between them. The CDR3 sequence is 15 residues long. Here the CDR3 reads CASSLGQATNQPQHF. CDR3 sequence (DNA): TGTGCCAGCAGCTTGGGGCAGGCAACGAATCAGCCCCAGCATTTT.

This clonotype was observed at least ten times. The chain joins TRBV6-6 to TRBJ2-5; 8 nucleotides agree with TRBD2. The CDR3 is 16 amino acids. Germline V lookup: CDR1 MNHNY, CDR2 SVGAGI (reference sequence). V trimming: 6 bases; J trimming: 5 bases; junction bases outside the gene matches: 14. The DNA for the CDR3 is TGTGCCAGCAGACCGGGACTAGGGGGAGGCATTGAGACCCAGTACTTC. It specifies CASRPGLGGGIETQYF.

The sample holds many counts of this clonotype. The gene calls are TRBV13 and TRBJ1-2, with 9 bases that match TRBD1. This CDR3 contains 13 residues. J was trimmed by 6 bases and V by 5 bases; bases with no gene match: 4. CDR1 PRHDT and CDR2 FYEKMQ come from the germline V gene (reference sequence). The CDR3 DNA reads as TGTGCCAGCAGCCCCGGACAGGGGAATGGCTACACCTTC. Its protein is CASSPGQGNGYTF. The full variable domain, its missing parts supplied by reference TRBV13 and TRBJ1-2, is AAGVIQSPRHLIKEKRETATLKCYPIPRHDTVYWYQQGPGQDPQFLISFYEKMQSDKGSIPDRFSAQQFSDYHSELNMSSLELGDSALYFCASSPGQGNGYTFGSGTRLTVV.

This rearrangement joins TRBV9 to TRBJ2-7, with D perhaps matching TRBD1 (6 bases). The V and J ends lost 0 bases and 6 bases respectively, with 13 bases between them. There are 14 residues in the CDR3. CDR1 SGDLS and CDR2 YYNGEE come from the germline V gene. The CDR3 DNA reads TGTGCCAGCAGCGTAGGGGACACCCAAGGCGAGCAGTACTTC. This codes for CASSVGDTQGEQYF. Looking up the rest from reference TRBV9 and TRBJ2-7 gives the full variable domain: DSGVTQTPKHLITATGQRVTLRCSPRSGDLSVYWYQQSLDQGLQFLIQYYNGEERAKGNILERFSAQQFPDLHSELNLSSLELGDSALYFCASSVGDTQGEQYFGPGTRLTVT.

The chain employs TRBV7-2 and TRBJ2-1, with 8 nucleotides matching TRBD2. The V segment lost 3 bases and the J segment 6 bases; nucleotides outside the gene matches: 13. CDR3 length: 17 residues. Looked up from germline, CDR1 is SGHTA and CDR2 is FQGNSA. CDR3 in DNA: TGTGCCAGCAGCTTCCCCCCAGCGGGGGACCTCTCCAATGAGCAGTTCTTC. The encoded protein is CASSFPPAGDLSNEQFF.

The V and J genes are TRBV4-3 and TRBJ1-2, with D maybe TRBD1 (5 bases). This CDR3 contains 16 residues. V lost 5 bases and J lost 4, with 20 bases in between. Germline V CDR1 and CDR2: LGHNA, YSLEER. The CDR3 sequence is CASSDTPTGHSYGYTF. In DNA form, the CDR3 reads TGCGCCAGCAGCGATACGCCCACGGGGCACAGCTATGGCTACACCTTC.

The chain joins TRBV6-1 to TRBJ2-3; TRBD1 is a possible D gene (6 bases). Germline values: CDR1 MNHNS, CDR2 SASEGT. The CDR3 length is 15 residues. The V end was cut by 5 bases, the J end by 4 bases, with 16 bases between. The CDR3 sequence: CASSPRGGFPDTQYF. As DNA, the CDR3 is TGTGCCAGCAGTCCCAGGGGCGGGTTCCCAGATACGCAGTATTTT.

This clonotype was counted at least ten times. The chain links TRBV2 to TRBJ1-2; 9 positions agree with TRBD1. The CDR3 has 13 residues. Germline V gene lookup returns CDR1 SNHLY and CDR2 FYNNEI. Germline trimming cut 6 bases from V and 6 bases from J; bases unmatched to any gene: 5. In DNA, the CDR3 is TGTGCCAGCAGGAGGACAGGGGATGATGGCTACACCTTC. Amino acid sequence: CASRRTGDDGYTF.

This clonotype was seen many times. V and J are TRBV7-2 and TRBJ2-5, with D perhaps matching TRBD1 (6 bases). There are 16 residues in the CDR3. From germline, CDR1 is SGHTA and CDR2 FQGNSA. With 2 bases removed from V and 2 bases from J, the gap between germline ends came to 15 bases. The CDR3 protein is CASSLQGSRAQETQYF. The CDR3 DNA follows: TGTGCCAGCAGCTTACAGGGGAGTAGGGCACAAGAGACCCAGTACTTC.

Comments on this clonotype: A much larger clone sits a single nucleotide away, making a read error possible. This chain uses TRBV11-2 with TRBJ2-7, with D possibly matching TRBD1 (6 bases). The germline V and J ends were trimmed by 5 bases and 5 bases, with 22 bases remaining between them. The germline V gene has CDR1 SGHAT and CDR2 FQNNGV. The CDR3 extends over 16 amino acids. The DNA of the CDR3 is TGTGCCAGCAGCCTCGCCGTTGGGACACCACCCCACGAGCAGTACTTC. Residues: CASSLAVGTPPHEQYF.

In regard to this clonotype: Lacking the conserved final phenylalanine or tryptophan, this CDR3 likely reflects a read error. This chain links TRBV6-6 with TRBJ2-5, with 7 bases fitting TRBD2. The CDR3 contains 12 residues. Germline V CDR1 and CDR2: MNHNY, SVGAGI (reference sequence). V shed 5 bases, J shed 4 bases, and the junction held 1 base outside the gene matches. In nucleotides, the CDR3 is TGTGCCAGCAGTCCGGGGGGAGAGACCCAGTACCTC. As protein: CASSPGGETQYL.

This clonotype showed up just a few times. This sequence joins TRBV27 and TRBJ2-7; no clear D gene. In germline, CDR1 is MNHEY, CDR2 SMNVEV (reference sequence). Trimming took 5 bases from V and 2 from J, leaving 10 bases between them. The CDR3 totals 13 residues. CDR3 nucleotide sequence: TGTGCCAGCAGTCCTGGAGTTGCCTACGAGCAGTACTTC. It yields the protein CASSPGVAYEQYF.

This clonotype was seen more than once but under ten times. J is TRBJ2-3 and V is TRBV27; D perhaps matches TRBD1 (6 bases). Germline assignment: CDR1 MNHEY and CDR2 SMNVEV (reference sequence). V lost 3 bases and J 8 bases, leaving 18 bases between the germline ends. The CDR3 is made up of 15 amino acids. In DNA form, the CDR3 reads TGTGCCAGCAGTTTCCTTGAGGCCTTAGGGGGTACGCAGTATTTT. As protein: CASSFLEALGGTQYF.

This clonotype was recorded a few times. The rearrangement joins TRBV2 to TRBJ2-7, with 7 bases matching TRBD1. The germline gives CDR1 SNHLY, CDR2 FYNNEI. CDR3 size: 12 residues. V dropped 7 bases and J dropped 9; count of bases not matched to a gene: 9. CDR3 sequence (DNA): TGTGCCAGCACCCAGGGACAGACTATGCAGTACTTC. Amino acids: CASTQGQTMQYF.

The V call is TRBV12-3 or TRBV12-4, the J call TRBJ2-4; TRBD2 matches at 10 bases. The CDR3 is made up of 16 amino acids. V was clipped by 4 bases and J by 1 base; unmatched bases: 4. CDR3 DNA sequence: TGTGCCAGCAGTTCGCATAGCGGGGGGGCCAAAAACATTCAGTACTTC. Protein sequence: CASSSHSGGAKNIQYF.

This clonotype was seen only a few times. The chain employs TRBV12-3 or TRBV12-4 and TRBJ1-2; D gene uncertain. The CDR3 runs 14 residues. V lost 6 bases, J lost 4 bases, and 15 bases lay in between. The CDR3 protein is CASREDGSIYGYTF. The CDR3 DNA is TGTGCCAGCAGAGAGGACGGCAGTATCTATGGCTACACCTTC.